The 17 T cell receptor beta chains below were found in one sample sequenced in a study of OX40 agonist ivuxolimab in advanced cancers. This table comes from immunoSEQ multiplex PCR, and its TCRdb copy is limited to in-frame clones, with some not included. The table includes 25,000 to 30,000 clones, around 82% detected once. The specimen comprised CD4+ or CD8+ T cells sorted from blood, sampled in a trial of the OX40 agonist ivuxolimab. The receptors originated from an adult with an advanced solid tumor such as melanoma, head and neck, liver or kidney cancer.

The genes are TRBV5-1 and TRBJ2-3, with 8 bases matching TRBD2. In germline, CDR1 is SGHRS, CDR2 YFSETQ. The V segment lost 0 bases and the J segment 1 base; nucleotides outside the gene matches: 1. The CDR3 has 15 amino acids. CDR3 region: CASSLAGGGTDTQYF. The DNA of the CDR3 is TGCGCCAGCAGCTTGGCGGGGGGGGGCACAGATACGCAGTATTTT.

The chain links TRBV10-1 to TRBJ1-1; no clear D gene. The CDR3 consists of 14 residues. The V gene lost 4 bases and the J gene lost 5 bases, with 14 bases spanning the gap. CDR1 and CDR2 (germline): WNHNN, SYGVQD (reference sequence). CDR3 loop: CASSGGPAGTEAFF. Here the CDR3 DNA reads TGCGCCAGCAGTGGTGGCCCGGCGGGGACTGAAGCTTTCTTT.

The CDR3 DNA follows: TGTGCCAGCAGCCCTGACAGGGTGTATGGCTACACCTTC. Its protein product is CASSPDRVYGYTF. This chain links TRBV6-4 with TRBJ1-2; 7 nucleotides align to TRBD1. With 6 bases clipped from V and 5 bases from J, the junction kept 6 bases outside the gene matches. Germline CDR1 reads MRHNA; CDR2 reads SNTAGT. The CDR3 sequence is 13 residues long.

CDR3 residues: CAWSGTGPWYEQYF. The DNA for the CDR3 is TGTGCCTGGAGTGGGACAGGTCCATGGTACGAGCAGTACTTC. J is TRBJ2-7 and V is TRBV30; 7 bases fit TRBD1. CDR1 is GTSNPN, CDR2 SVGIG, per germline (reference sequence). J gave up 4 bases and V 1 base, and 7 bases lay outside the gene matches. The CDR3 is 14 residues long.

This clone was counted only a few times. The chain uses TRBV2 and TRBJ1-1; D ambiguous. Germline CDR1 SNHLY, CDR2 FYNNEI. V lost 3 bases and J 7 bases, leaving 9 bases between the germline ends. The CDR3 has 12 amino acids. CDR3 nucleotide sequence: TGTGCCAGCAGTGATAACAGTAATGAAGCTTTCTTT. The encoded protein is CASSDNSNEAFF.

CDR3 loop: CATSPHGGYSYGYEQYF. CDR3 DNA sequence: TGTGCCACCAGCCCTCATGGGGGATATTCCTACGGGTACGAGCAGTACTTC. The chain combines TRBV15 with TRBJ2-7; D may be TRBD1 or TRBD2 (5 bases each). The V end was cut by 5 bases, the J end by 4 bases, with 24 bases between. Per germline, CDR1 LNHNV and CDR2 YYDKDF (reference sequence). CDR3 size: 17 residues.

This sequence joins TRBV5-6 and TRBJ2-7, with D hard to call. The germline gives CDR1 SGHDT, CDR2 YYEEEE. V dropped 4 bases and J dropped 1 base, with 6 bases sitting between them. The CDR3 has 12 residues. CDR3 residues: CASSRHSYEQYF. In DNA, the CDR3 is TGTGCCAGCAGCCGACATTCCTACGAGCAGTACTTC.

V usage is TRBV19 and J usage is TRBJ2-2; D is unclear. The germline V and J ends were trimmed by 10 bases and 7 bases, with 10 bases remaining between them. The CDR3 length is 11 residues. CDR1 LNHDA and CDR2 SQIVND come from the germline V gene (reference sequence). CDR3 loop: CATSWGGELFF. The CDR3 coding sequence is TGTGCCACAAGTTGGGGCGGGGAGCTGTTTTTT.

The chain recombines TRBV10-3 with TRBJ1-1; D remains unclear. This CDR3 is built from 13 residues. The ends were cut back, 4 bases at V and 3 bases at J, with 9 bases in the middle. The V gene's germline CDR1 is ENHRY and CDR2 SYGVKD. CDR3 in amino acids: CAISGGMHTEAFF. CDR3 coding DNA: TGTGCCATCAGTGGTGGGATGCACACTGAAGCTTTCTTT.

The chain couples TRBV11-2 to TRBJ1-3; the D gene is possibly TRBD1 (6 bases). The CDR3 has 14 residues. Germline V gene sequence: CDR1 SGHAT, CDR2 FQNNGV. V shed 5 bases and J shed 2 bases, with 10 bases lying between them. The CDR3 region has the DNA TGTGCCAGCAGCATAGGGGGTACTGGAAACACCATATATTTT. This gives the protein CASSIGGTGNTIYF. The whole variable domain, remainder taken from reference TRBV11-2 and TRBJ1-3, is EAGVAQSPRYKIIEKRQSVAFWCNPISGHATLYWYQQILGQGPKLLIQFQNNGVVDDSQLPKDRFSAERLKGVDSTLKIQPAKLEDSAVYLCASSIGGTGNTIYFGEGSWLTVV.

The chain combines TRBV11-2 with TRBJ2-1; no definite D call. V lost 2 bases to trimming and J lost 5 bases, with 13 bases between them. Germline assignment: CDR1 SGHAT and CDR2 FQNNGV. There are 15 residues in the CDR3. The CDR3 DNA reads TGTGCCAGCAGCTTACCCTCAGGAATGGACAATGAGCAGTTCTTC. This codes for CASSLPSGMDNEQFF.

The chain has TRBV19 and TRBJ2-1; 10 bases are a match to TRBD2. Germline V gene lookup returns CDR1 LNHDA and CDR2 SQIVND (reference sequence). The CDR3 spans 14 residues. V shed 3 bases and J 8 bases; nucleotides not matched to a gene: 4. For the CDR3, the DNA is TGTGCCAGTAGTATTAGCGGGGGGATCGATGAGCAGTTCTTC. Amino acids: CASSISGGIDEQFF.

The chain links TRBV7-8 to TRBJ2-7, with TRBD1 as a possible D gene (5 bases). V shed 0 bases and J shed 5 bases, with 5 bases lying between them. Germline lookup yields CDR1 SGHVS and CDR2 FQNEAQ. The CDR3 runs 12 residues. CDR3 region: CASSLARDEQYF. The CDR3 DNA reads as TGTGCCAGCAGCTTAGCCAGGGACGAGCAGTACTTC. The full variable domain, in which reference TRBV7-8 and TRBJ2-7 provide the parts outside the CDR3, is GAGVSQSPRYKVAKRGQDVALRCDPISGHVSLFWYQQALGQGPEFLTYFQNEAQLDKSGLPSDRFFAERPEGSVSTLKIQRTQQEDSAVYLCASSLARDEQYFGPGTRLTVT.

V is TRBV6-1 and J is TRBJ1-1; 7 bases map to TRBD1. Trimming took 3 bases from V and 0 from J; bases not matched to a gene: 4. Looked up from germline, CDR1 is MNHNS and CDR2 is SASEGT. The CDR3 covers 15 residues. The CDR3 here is CASSDPGQMNTEAFF. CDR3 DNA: TGTGCCAGCAGTGACCCGGGACAGATGAACACTGAAGCTTTCTTT.

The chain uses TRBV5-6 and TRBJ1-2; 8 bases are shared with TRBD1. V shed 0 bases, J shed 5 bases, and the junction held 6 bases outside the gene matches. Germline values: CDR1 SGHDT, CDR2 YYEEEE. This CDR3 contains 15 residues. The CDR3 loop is CASSLGQGPGYGYTF. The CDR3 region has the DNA TGTGCCAGCAGCTTGGGACAGGGGCCTGGGTATGGCTACACCTTC.

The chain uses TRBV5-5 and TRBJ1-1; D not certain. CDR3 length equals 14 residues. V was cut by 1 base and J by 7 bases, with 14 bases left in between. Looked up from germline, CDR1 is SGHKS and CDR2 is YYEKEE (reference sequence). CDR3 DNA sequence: TGTGCCAGCAGCTTGAGAACCAATGGGGATGAAGCTTTCTTT. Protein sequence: CASSLRTNGDEAFF.

Here the CDR3 reads CASSERDTSYEQYF. CDR3 nucleotides: TGCGCCAGCAGTGAAAGGGACACATCCTACGAGCAGTACTTC. The chain is built from TRBV10-1 and TRBJ2-7; tentative D call: TRBD1 (6 bases). Germline V gene data show CDR1 as WNHNN and CDR2 as SYGVQD (reference sequence). V was shortened by 3 bases and J by 1 base, with 10 bases between the two germline ends. CDR3 length: 14 amino acids.